Presented here are 26 T cell receptor beta chains from one specimen sequenced in a study of blood T cell repertoires in COVID-19. Measured with immunoSEQ multiplex PCR; TCRdb has only the in-frame clones, and not every one. This sample has 200,000 to 300,000 clones, with approximately 86% found just once. The sequenced sample consisted of peripheral blood. The receptors shown here come from an older woman with active or convalescent COVID-19.

This clone has only one observation. V usage is TRBV7-9 and J usage is TRBJ2-5; D might be TRBD2 (7 bases). The V gene lost 5 bases and the J gene lost 5 bases, with 12 bases spanning the gap. CDR1 is SEHNR and CDR2 is FQNEAQ in the germline V gene (reference sequence). This CDR3 spans 13 amino acids. The CDR3 is CASSTGGPETQYF. CDR3 nucleotides: TGTGCCAGCAGCACCGGGGGGCCGGAGACCCAGTACTTC. The full variable domain, its missing parts supplied by reference TRBV7-9 and TRBJ2-5, is DTGVSQNPRHKITKRGQNVTFRCDPISEHNRLYWYRQTLGQGPEFLTYFQNEAQLEKSRLLSDRFSAERPKGSFSTLEIQRTEQGDSAMYLCASSTGGPETQYFGPGTRLLVL.

Only one count was recorded for this clone. The rearrangement uses TRBV7-6 and TRBJ1-3; a weak D match, TRBD1 (5 bases). V lost 5 bases to trimming and J lost 1 base, with 9 bases between them. CDR1 SGHVS and CDR2 FNYEAQ come from the germline V gene. This CDR3 has 14 residues. The CDR3 loop is CASSQTVSGNTIYF. The CDR3 DNA is TGTGCCAGCAGCCAGACAGTTTCTGGAAACACCATATATTTT.

This chain links TRBV14 with TRBJ1-1; perhaps TRBD1 as D (5 bases). Trimming took 5 bases from V and 10 from J, leaving 11 bases between them. The CDR3 covers 11 residues. Germline V gene sequence: CDR1 SGHDN, CDR2 FVKESK. The CDR3 loop reads CASSGGLGAFF. CDR3 sequence (DNA): TGTGCCAGCAGCGGGGGGTTAGGAGCTTTCTTT.

This rearrangement joins TRBV7-3 to TRBJ1-3, with no clear D. V lost 0 bases, J lost 1 base, and 7 bases lay in between. The germline V gene encodes CDR1 SGHTA and CDR2 FQGTGA. The CDR3 contains 15 residues. CDR3 region: CASSLTGRSGNTIYF. Written as DNA, the CDR3 is TGTGCCAGCAGCTTAACGGGCCGGTCTGGAAACACCATATATTTT.

The V and J genes are TRBV7-3 and TRBJ1-1, with 8 bases aligning to TRBD1. The J segment lost 4 bases and the V segment lost 3 bases, leaving 7 bases of the junction unmatched. CDR1 is SGHTA and CDR2 is FQGTGA in the germline V gene. The CDR3 is made up of 15 amino acids. CDR3 residues: CASSLTGVEVTEAFF. In nucleotides, the CDR3 is TGTGCCAGCAGCTTGACAGGGGTGGAGGTCACTGAAGCTTTCTTT.

This CDR3 reads CSVEDTLTGGTQYF. CDR3 sequence (DNA): TGCAGCGTTGAAGATACGCTGACAGGGGGGACCCAGTACTTC. The gene calls are TRBV29-1 and TRBJ2-5; 9 nucleotides line up with TRBD1. There are 14 residues in the CDR3. Germline CDR1 reads SQVTM; CDR2 reads ANQGSEA. After removal of 0 bases from V and 7 bases from J, the junction contained 6 bases not matched to a gene.

The chain is built from TRBV6-5 and TRBJ1-4; D gene ambiguous. V lost 7 bases, J lost 6 bases, and 12 bases lay in between. CDR3 length: 13 amino acids. Germline V gene sequence: CDR1 MNHEY, CDR2 SVGAGI. Written as DNA, the CDR3 is TGTGCCAGCACCCGGGAATTTGATGAAAAACTGTTTTTT. It translates to CASTREFDEKLFF.

The chain combines TRBV29-1 with TRBJ1-1; 7 positions agree with TRBD1. The V segment lost 6 bases and the J segment 1 base; nucleotides outside the gene matches: 5. The CDR3 runs 13 residues. Germline-derived CDR1 and CDR2 are SQVTM and ANQGSEA. Written as DNA, the CDR3 is TGCAGCGTGGCCTCAGGGGGGAACACTGAAGCTTTCTTT. It translates to CSVASGGNTEAFF.

V is TRBV18 and J is TRBJ1-6; 8 nucleotides line up with TRBD1. Germline V gene lookup returns CDR1 KGHSH and CDR2 LQKENI. CDR3 length: 14 amino acids. Unmatched junction bases numbered 6, after V lost 6 bases and J lost 8 bases. The CDR3 DNA reads TGTGCCAGCTCTGGACAGGGAGGGGATTCACCCCTCCACTTT. Its protein is CASSGQGGDSPLHF. Variable domain in full (rest from reference TRBV18 and TRBJ1-6): NAGVMQNPRHLVRRRGQEARLRCSPMKGHSHVYWYRQLPEEGLKFMVYLQKENIIDESGMPKERFSAEFPKEGPSILRIQQVVRGDSAAYFCASSGQGGDSPLHFGNGTRLTVT.

The V gene is TRBV6-6, the J gene TRBJ1-5; TRBD1 matches 7 bases. This CDR3 comprises 15 residues. V dropped 6 bases and J dropped 2; count of bases not matched to a gene: 7. From germline, CDR1 is MNHNY and CDR2 SVGAGI (reference sequence). CDR3 loop: CASSYDRAGNQPQHF. DNA of the CDR3: TGTGCCAGCAGCTACGACAGGGCTGGCAATCAGCCCCAGCATTTT.

The J gene is TRBJ2-4, the V gene TRBV18; tentative D call: TRBD1 (5 bases). V shed 5 bases and J shed 1 base, with 18 bases lying between them. CDR1 is KGHSH, CDR2 LQKENI, per germline. The length of the CDR3 is 17 residues. The CDR3 here is CASSGALNDGAKNIQYF. The CDR3 bases are TGTGCCAGCTCAGGGGCGCTTAATGACGGGGCCAAAAACATTCAGTACTTC.

The rearrangement joins TRBV5-8 to TRBJ1-2; 7 nucleotides align to TRBD1. Germline values: CDR1 SGHTS, CDR2 YDEGEE. The CDR3 loop spans 16 amino acids. V trimming: 0 bases; J trimming: 3 bases; junction bases outside the gene matches: 8. The CDR3 DNA is TGTGCCAGCAGCTTGGGACAGGGACGGTTCGACTATGGCTACACCTTC. This gives the protein CASSLGQGRFDYGYTF.

The CDR3 sequence: CASSRRTGNTIYF. The CDR3 DNA reads as TGTGCCAGCAGCCGCAGAACAGGAAACACCATATATTTT. The V call is TRBV3-1 (or the pseudogene TRBV3-2), the J call TRBJ1-3, with D hard to call. Germline V gives CDR1 LGHDT, CDR2 YNNKEL (reference sequence). The CDR3 contains 13 residues. V was shortened by 4 bases and J by 4 bases, with 8 bases between the two germline ends.

The chain joins TRBV11-2 to TRBJ2-5; 8 bases align to TRBD2. The germline V gene has CDR1 SGHAT and CDR2 FQNNGV. The trim removed 5 bases at V and 7 bases at J, leaving 9 bases unmatched. This CDR3 has 14 residues. The CDR3 sequence: CASSRRGGLGTQYF. The DNA for the CDR3 is TGTGCCAGCAGCCGGCGCGGGGGGCTTGGGACCCAGTACTTC.

The chain has TRBV4-1 and TRBJ1-1; no reliable D call. V was pared by 4 bases and J by 1 base, with 16 bases between. The CDR3 spans 16 residues. Germline loops: CDR1 MGHRA, CDR2 YSYEKL. CDR3 region: CASSRTSGEANTEAFF. The CDR3 DNA reads as TGCGCCAGCAGCCGGACTTCTGGGGAGGCGAACACTGAAGCTTTCTTT.

This sequence joins TRBV5-1 and TRBJ1-1; 8 positions match TRBD1. Per the germline V gene, CDR1 is SGHRS and CDR2 is YFSETQ. The CDR3 sequence is 16 residues long. Losses at the gene ends were 1 base for V and 1 base for J; bases not matched to a gene: 6. CDR3 region: CASSLFTGGGNTEAFF. In nucleotides, the CDR3 is TGCGCCAGCAGCTTGTTTACAGGGGGAGGGAACACTGAAGCTTTCTTT.

The chain joins TRBV19 to TRBJ2-5, with D tentatively TRBD1 (7 bases). V was pared by 2 bases and J by 2 bases, with 12 bases between. This CDR3 comprises 15 residues. Per germline, CDR1 LNHDA and CDR2 SQIVND (reference sequence). As DNA, the CDR3 is TGTGCCAGTAGTATACTGGGGGGACAGCAAGAGACCCAGTACTTC. Translated, it gives CASSILGGQQETQYF.

The V call is TRBV6-1, the J call TRBJ1-2; the D gene is possibly TRBD1 (6 bases). The CDR3 length is 16 residues. V shed 1 base and J shed 4 bases, with 16 bases lying between them. Germline V gene sequence: CDR1 MNHNS, CDR2 SASEGT. The CDR3 loop is CASSEGSRGRVYGYTF. In DNA form, the CDR3 reads TGTGCCAGCAGTGAAGGGAGCAGGGGTAGGGTCTATGGCTACACCTTC.

The J gene is TRBJ2-7, the V gene TRBV10-3, with no clear D. CDR1 and CDR2 (germline): ENHRY, SYGVKD. This CDR3 region has 13 residues. V was trimmed by 11 bases and J by 7 bases, leaving 21 bases between them. The CDR3 nucleotides read TGTGCCTCAGGCGTTGACCCAGCCGGTGAGCAGTACGTC. Protein product: CASGVDPAGEQYV.

The V call is TRBV6-5, the J call TRBJ2-2, with D unclear. CDR1 is MNHEY and CDR2 is SVGAGI in the germline V gene. This CDR3 spans 11 amino acids. Trimming pared 3 bases from V and 7 bases from J, leaving 3 bases between. The DNA for the CDR3 is TGTGCCAGCAGTTATATCGGGGAGCTGTTTTTT. Its protein is CASSYIGELFF.

The chain joins TRBV9 to TRBJ2-2, with D possibly matching TRBD1 (6 bases). With 3 bases removed from V and 4 bases from J, the gap between germline ends came to 10 bases. The CDR3 sequence is 14 residues long. Germline CDR1 SGDLS, CDR2 YYNGEE. CDR3 coding DNA: TGTGCCAGCAGCGCTGGGACACTCACCGGGGAGCTGTTTTTT. Its translation: CASSAGTLTGELFF.

This chain uses TRBV5-1 with TRBJ2-5; TRBD1 matches 8 bases. The V segment lost 4 bases and the J segment 5 bases; nucleotides outside the gene matches: 7. Per germline, CDR1 SGHRS and CDR2 YFSETQ. The CDR3 has 14 residues. As DNA, the CDR3 is TGCGCCAGCAGCAAGACAGGGGAAGGGGAGACCCAGTACTTC. Translating gives CASSKTGEGETQYF.

This clone appeared a single time. The V and J genes are TRBV6-5 and TRBJ1-1; D perhaps matches TRBD1 (5 bases). The CDR3 consists of 14 residues. Germline V gene sequence: CDR1 MNHEY, CDR2 SVGAGI. V lost 6 bases and J lost 1, with 12 bases in between. DNA for the CDR3: TGTGCCAGCAGAACGGGTAGGGGGAACACTGAAGCTTTCTTT. It encodes CASRTGRGNTEAFF.

This chain connects TRBV6-6 to TRBJ2-7; 10 positions agree with TRBD2. After removal of 3 bases from V and 2 bases from J, the junction contained 4 bases not matched to a gene. The germline V gene encodes CDR1 MNHNY and CDR2 SVGAGI (reference sequence). The CDR3 runs to 15 residues. In DNA form, the CDR3 reads TGTGCCAGCAGTTATGCAGCGGGGGGGCCCTACGAGCAGTACGTC. Translated: CASSYAAGGPYEQYV.

This chain connects TRBV5-1 to TRBJ1-1; 12 bases fit TRBD1. The CDR3 runs to 16 residues. V lost 3 bases, J lost 9 bases, and 12 bases stayed unmatched. The germline V gene has CDR1 SGHRS and CDR2 YFSETQ. Here the CDR3 reads CASSSSGTGGVRQAFF. DNA for the CDR3: TGCGCCAGCAGCTCCTCCGGGACAGGGGGCGTTCGCCAAGCTTTCTTT.

This sequence joins TRBV11-3 and TRBJ2-3, with D maybe TRBD2 (6 bases). Trimming took off 8 bases at V and 6 bases at J, with 18 bases between the two ends. Per germline, CDR1 SGHNT and CDR2 YENEEA. The CDR3 totals 14 residues. CDR3 loop: CASDWRGRSDTQYF. CDR3 bases: TGTGCCAGCGATTGGAGGGGACGTTCTGATACGCAGTATTTT.